This TCR beta chain was retrieved from a study of T cell repertoires in cytomegalovirus infection. Study-level points and caveats: Identification of carriers of CMV plus the relevant HLA was performed using cumulative public TCR beta family frequency. Ex vivo, HLA-C-restricted CMV-specific TCR beta clonotypes prevailed over the rest of the response.

TCRdb reanalysed the reads using MiXCR and keeps one entry per CDR3 protein. Among some 320,000 distinct CDR3 sequences listed, around a tenth were seen once. This CDR3 region has 13 residues. V was shortened by 11 bases and J by 10 bases, with 18 bases between the two germline ends. This clonotype has a count of ten or more. Its antigen is undetermined. The material sequenced was PBMCs. This chain uses TRBV12-3 or TRBV12-4 with TRBJ1-6; a weak D match, TRBD1 (6 bases). The sequence derives from a human donor in good health (CMV status not recorded). Some clones in this sample may be carry-over from other donors' samples. The CDR3 nucleotides read TGTGCCGTCTCACAGGGAGGTGGATCACCCCTCCACTTT. It encodes CAVSQGGGSPLHF.